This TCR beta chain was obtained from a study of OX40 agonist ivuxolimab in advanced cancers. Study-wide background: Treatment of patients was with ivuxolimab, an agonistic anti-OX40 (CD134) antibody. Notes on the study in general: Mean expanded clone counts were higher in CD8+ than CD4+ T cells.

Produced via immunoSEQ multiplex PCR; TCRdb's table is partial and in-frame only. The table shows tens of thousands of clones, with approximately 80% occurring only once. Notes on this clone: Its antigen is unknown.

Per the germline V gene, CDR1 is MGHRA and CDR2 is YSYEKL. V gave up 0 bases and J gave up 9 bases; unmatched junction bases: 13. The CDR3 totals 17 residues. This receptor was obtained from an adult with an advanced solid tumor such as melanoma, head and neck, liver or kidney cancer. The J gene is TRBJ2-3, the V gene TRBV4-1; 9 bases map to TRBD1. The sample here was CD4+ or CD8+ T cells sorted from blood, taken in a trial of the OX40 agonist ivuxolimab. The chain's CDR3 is CASSQDSPTGGRGTQYF. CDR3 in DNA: TGCGCCAGCAGCCAAGACTCTCCGACAGGGGGTAGGGGGACGCAGTATTTT.